This TCR beta chain was documented in a study of CD8 T cells in Susac syndrome. Trimming removed 0 bases from V and 8 bases from J, with 13 bases in between. Germline V gene lookup returns CDR1 LGHNA and CDR2 YSLEER. There are 15 residues in the CDR3. Comment on this clonotype: The target antigen is unknown.

Points from the study as a whole: The number of individuals included in the study's TCR sequencing and HLA analysis was acknowledged as relatively small.

An amount of RNA that ranged from 0.5 to 1 ug was reverse transcribed with random hexamers. Amplification of TCR beta CDR3 by immunoSEQ multiplex PCR spanned 54 Vbeta and 13 Jbeta. TCRdb re-called the immunoSEQ multiplex PCR reads with MiXCR, one entry per CDR3 protein. This sample has some 300,000 distinct CDR3 sequences, with over 75% found just once. This chain connects TRBV4-3 to TRBJ1-4; D gene unclear. Sequencing used CD8+ T cells from PBMCs. This receptor was identified in a human donor with multiple sclerosis. Written as DNA, the CDR3 is TGCGCCAGCAGCCAAGATAGTGGAGCGGGCGAAAAACTGTTTTTT. Protein: CASSQDSGAGEKLFF.